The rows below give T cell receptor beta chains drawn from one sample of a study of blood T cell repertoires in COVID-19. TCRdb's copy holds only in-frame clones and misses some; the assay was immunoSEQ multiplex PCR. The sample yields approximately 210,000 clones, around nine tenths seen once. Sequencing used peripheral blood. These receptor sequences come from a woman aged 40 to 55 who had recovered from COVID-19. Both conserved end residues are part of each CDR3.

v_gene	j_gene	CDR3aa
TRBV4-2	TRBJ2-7	CASSQDTGGSAYF
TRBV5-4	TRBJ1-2	CASSSSPGDINYGYTF
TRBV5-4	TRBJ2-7	CASSVGSSGRSFSYEQYF
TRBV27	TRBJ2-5	CASRPPGGFETQYF
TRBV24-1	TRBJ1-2	CATSEGVWNYGYTF
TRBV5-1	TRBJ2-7	CASSPGLAGVGYEQYF
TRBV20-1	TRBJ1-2	CSASGQGGITNYGYTF
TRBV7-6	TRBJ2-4	CASSLFSRAKNIQYF
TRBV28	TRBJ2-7	CASSISGSSYEQYF
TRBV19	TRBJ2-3	CASGTGHTDTQYF
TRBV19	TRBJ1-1	CASSSTVNTEAFF
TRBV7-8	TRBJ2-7	CASSFASGQTPSSSYEQYF
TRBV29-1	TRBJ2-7	CSVEEQAGPLRQYF
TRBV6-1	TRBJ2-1	CASSEESSYNEQFF
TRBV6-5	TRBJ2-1	CASSYGAGVSYNEQFF
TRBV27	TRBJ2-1	CASSYRARGSYNEQFF
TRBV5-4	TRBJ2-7	CASSLGREYEQYF
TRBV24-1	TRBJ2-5	CATSDLDSRRETQYF
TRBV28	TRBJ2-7	CASSPPGQGGSYEQYF
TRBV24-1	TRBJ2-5	CATSTGQSRGETQYF
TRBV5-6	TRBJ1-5	CASSSGQVNQPQHF
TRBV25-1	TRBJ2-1	CASSEGGRWGEQFF
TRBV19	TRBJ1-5	CASSILGGNQPQHF
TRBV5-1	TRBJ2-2	CASSLDGTSTGELFF
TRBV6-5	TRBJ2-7	CASSYSRGSYEQYF
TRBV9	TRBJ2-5	CASSPSGSHQETQYF
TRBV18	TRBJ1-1	CASSPQGNTEAFF
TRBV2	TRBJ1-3	CASKGGYGNTIYF